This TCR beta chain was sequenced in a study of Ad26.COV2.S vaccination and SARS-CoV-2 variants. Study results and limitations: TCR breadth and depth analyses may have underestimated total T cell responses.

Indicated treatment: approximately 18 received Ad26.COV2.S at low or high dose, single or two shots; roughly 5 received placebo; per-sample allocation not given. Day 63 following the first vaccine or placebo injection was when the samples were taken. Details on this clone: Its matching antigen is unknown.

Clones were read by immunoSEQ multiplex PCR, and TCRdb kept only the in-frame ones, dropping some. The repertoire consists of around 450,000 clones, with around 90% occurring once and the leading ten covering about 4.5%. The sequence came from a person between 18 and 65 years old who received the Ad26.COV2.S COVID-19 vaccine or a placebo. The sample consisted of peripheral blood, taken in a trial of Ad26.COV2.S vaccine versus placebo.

CDR3 residues: CASSPGLARVGSSYEQYF. CDR3 DNA: TGTGCCAGCAGTCCGGGACTAGCGAGAGTCGGGAGCTCCTACGAGCAGTACTTC. The chain joins TRBV6-2 or TRBV6-3 to TRBJ2-7; 10 bases match TRBD2. V lost 5 bases to trimming and J lost 0 bases; unmatched junction nucleotides: 13. CDR3 length: 18 residues. Germline V gene data show CDR1 as MNHEY and CDR2 as SVGEGT.